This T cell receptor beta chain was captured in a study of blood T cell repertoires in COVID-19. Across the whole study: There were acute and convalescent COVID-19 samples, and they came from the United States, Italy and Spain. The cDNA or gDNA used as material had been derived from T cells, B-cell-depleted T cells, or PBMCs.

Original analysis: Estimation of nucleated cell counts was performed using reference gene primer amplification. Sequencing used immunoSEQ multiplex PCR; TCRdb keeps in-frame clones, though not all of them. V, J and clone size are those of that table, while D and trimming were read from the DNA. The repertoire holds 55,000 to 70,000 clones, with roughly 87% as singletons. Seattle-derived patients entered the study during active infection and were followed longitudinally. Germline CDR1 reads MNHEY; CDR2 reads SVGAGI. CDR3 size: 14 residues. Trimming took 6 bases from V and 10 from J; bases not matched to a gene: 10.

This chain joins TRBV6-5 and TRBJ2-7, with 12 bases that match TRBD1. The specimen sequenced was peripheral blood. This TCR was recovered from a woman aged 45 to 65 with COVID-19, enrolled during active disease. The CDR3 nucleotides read TGTGCCAGCAGGAGAGCCGGGACAGGGGGCAAACAGTACTTC. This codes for CASRRAGTGGKQYF.